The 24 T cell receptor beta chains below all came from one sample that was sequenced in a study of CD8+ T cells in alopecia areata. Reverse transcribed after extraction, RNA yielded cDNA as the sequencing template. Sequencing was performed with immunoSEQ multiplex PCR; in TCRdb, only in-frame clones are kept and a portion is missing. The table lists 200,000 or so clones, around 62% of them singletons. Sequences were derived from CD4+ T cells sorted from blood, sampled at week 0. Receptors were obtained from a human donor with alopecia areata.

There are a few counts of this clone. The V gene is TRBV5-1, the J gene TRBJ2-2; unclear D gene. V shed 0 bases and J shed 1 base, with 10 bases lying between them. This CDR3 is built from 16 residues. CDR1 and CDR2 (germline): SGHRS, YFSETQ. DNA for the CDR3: TGCGCCAGCAGCTTGGGCCTGCCTAAGAACACCGGGGAGCTGTTTTTT. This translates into CASSLGLPKNTGELFF.

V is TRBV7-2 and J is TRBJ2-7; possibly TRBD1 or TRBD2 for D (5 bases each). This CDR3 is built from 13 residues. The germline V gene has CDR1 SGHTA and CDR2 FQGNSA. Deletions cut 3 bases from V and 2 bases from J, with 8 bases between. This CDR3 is CASSFLGAYEQYF. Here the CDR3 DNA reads TGTGCCAGCAGCTTCTTGGGGGCCTACGAGCAGTACTTC.

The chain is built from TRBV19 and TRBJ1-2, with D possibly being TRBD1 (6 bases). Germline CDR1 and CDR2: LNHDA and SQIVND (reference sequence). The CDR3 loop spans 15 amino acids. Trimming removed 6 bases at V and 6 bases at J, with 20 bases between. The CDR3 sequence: CASSPTDRRRDGYTF. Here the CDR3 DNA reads TGTGCCAGTAGCCCAACTGACAGGAGAAGAGATGGCTACACCTTC.

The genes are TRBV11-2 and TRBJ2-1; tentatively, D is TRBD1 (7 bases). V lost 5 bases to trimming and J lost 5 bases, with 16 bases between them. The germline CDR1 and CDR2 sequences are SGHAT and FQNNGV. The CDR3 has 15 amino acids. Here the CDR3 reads CASSPPQGGHNEQFF. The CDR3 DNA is TGTGCCAGCAGCCCTCCGCAGGGGGGACACAATGAGCAGTTCTTC.

For the CDR3, the DNA is TGTGCCAGCAGTGAAGCGGGGGTCTCCTACGAGCAGTACTTC. It encodes CASSEAGVSYEQYF. The chain links TRBV2 to TRBJ2-7; D may correspond to TRBD1 or TRBD2 (5 bases each). Germline V gives CDR1 SNHLY, CDR2 FYNNEI. The CDR3 is 14 residues long. V dropped 0 bases and J dropped 0 bases, with 6 bases sitting between them.

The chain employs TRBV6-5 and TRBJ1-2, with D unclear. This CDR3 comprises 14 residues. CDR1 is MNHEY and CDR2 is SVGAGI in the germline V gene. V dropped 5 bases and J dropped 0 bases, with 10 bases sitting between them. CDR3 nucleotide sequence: TGTGCCAGCAGTCCCCTTGGAGCTAACTATGGCTACACCTTC. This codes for CASSPLGANYGYTF.

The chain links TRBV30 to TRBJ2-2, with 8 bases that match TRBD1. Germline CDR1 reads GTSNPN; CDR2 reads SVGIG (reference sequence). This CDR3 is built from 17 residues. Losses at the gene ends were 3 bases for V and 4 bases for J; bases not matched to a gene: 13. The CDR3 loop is CAWRPGTGRRGTGELFF. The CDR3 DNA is TGTGCCTGGAGGCCCGGGACAGGTCGACGTGGCACCGGGGAGCTGTTTTTT.

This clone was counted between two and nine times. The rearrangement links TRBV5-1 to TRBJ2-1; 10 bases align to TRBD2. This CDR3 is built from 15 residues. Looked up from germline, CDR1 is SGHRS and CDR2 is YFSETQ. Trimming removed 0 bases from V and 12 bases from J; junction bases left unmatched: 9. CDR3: CASSLGTSGSKAQFF. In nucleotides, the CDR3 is TGCGCCAGCAGCTTGGGGACTAGCGGCTCCAAAGCGCAGTTCTTC.

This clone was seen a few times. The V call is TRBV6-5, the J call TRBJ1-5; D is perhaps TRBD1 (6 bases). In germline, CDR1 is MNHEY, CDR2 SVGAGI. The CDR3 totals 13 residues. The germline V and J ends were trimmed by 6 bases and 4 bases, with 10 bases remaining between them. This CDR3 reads CASSTRGNQPQHF. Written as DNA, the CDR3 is TGTGCCAGCAGCACAAGGGGGAATCAGCCCCAGCATTTT.

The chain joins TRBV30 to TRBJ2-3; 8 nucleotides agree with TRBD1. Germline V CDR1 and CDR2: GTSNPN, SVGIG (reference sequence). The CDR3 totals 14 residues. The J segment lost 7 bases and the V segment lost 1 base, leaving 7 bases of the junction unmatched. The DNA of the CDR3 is TGTGCCTGGAGTGCCTTGAGGACAGGGAATACGCAGTATTTT. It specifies CAWSALRTGNTQYF.

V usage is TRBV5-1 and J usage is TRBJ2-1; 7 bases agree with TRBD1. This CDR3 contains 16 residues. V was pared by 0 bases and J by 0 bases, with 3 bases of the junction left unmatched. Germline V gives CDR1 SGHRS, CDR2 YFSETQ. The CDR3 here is CASSLEAGGSYNEQFF. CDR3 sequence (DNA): TGCGCCAGCAGCTTGGAGGCAGGGGGCTCCTACAATGAGCAGTTCTTC.

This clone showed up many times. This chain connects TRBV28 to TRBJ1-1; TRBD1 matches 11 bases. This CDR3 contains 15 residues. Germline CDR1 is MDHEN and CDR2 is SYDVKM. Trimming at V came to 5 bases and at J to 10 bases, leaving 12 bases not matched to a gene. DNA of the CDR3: TGTGCCAGCAGTGACCCAGGGACAGGGGGAATGTCAGCTTTCTTT. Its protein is CASSDPGTGGMSAFF.

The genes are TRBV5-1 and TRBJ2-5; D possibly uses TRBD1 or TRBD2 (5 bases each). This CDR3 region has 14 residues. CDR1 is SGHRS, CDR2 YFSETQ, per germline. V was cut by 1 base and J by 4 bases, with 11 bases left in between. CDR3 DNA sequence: TGCGCCAGCAGCTTGACCGGGGCGGGAGAGACCCAGTACTTC. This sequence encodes CASSLTGAGETQYF.

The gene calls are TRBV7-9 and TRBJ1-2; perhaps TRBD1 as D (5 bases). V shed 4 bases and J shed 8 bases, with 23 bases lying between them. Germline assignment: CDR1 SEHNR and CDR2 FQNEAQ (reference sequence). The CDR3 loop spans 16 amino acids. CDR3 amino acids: CASSSGRTAGPEGYTF. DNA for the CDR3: TGTGCCAGCAGCTCCGGGCGGACCGCGGGACCCGAGGGCTACACCTTC.

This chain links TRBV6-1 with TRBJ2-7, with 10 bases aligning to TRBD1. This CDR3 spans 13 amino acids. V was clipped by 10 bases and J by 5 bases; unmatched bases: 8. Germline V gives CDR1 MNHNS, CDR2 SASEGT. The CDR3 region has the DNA TGTGCCACAAGCGAGACAGGGGGCCACGAGCAGTACTTC. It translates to CATSETGGHEQYF.

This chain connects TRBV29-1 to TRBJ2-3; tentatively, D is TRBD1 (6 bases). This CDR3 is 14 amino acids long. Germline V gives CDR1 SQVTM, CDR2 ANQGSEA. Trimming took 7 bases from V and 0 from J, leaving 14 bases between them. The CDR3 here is CSAGDNLSTDTQYF. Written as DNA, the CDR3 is TGCAGCGCCGGGGACAACCTGAGCACAGATACGCAGTATTTT.

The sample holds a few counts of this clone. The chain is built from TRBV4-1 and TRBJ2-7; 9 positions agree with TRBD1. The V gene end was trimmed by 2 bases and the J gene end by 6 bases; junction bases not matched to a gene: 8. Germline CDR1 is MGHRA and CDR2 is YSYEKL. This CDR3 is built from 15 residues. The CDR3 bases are TGCGCCAGCAGCCAACCGGGACAGGGCCTCACCGAGCAGTACTTC. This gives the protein CASSQPGQGLTEQYF.

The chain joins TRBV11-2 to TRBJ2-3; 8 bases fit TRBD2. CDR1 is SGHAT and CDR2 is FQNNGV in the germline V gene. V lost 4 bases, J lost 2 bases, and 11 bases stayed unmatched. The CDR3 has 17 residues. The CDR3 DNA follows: TGTGCCAGCAGCTCCCCCGGGGGGCGGGGGGCCACAGATACGCAGTATTTT. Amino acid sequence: CASSSPGGRGATDTQYF.

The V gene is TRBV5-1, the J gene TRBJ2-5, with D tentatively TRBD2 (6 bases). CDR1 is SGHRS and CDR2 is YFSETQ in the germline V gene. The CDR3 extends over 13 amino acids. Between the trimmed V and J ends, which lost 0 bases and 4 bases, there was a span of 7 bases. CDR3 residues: CASSLGGGETQYF. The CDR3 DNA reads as TGCGCCAGCAGCTTGGGGGGAGGAGAGACCCAGTACTTC.

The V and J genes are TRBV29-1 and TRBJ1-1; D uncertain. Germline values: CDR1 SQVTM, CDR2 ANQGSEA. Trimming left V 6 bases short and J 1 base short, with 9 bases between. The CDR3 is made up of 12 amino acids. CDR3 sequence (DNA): TGCAGCGTCAACTCGGGGAACACTGAAGCTTTCTTT. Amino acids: CSVNSGNTEAFF.

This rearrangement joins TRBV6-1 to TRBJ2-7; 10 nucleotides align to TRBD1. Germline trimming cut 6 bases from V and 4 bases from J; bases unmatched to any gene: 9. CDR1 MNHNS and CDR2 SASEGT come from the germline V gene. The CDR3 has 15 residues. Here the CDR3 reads CASRLEDRGQYEQYF. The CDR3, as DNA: TGTGCCAGCAGATTAGAAGACAGGGGGCAATACGAGCAGTACTTC.

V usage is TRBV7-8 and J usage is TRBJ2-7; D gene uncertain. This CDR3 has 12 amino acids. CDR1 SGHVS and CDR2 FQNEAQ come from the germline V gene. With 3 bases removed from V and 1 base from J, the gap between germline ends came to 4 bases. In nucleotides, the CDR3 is TGTGCCAGCAGCTTGGTATCCTACGAGCAGTACTTC. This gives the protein CASSLVSYEQYF.

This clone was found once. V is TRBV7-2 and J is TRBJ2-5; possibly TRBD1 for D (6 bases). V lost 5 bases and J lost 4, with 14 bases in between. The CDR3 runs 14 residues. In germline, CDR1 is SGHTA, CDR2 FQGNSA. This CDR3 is CASSTGQGGETQYF. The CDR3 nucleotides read TGTGCCAGCAGCACGGGACAAGGCGGAGAGACCCAGTACTTC.

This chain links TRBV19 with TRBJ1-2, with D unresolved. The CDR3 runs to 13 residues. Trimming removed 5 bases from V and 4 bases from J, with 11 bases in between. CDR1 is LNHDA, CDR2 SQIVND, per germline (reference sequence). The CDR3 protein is CASSPGITYGYTF. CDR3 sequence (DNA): TGTGCCAGTAGTCCCGGGATCACCTATGGCTACACCTTC. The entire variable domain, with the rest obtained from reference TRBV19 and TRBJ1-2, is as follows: DGGITQSPKYLFRKEGQNVTLSCEQNLNHDAMYWYRQDPGQGLRLIYYSQIVNDFQKGDIAEGYSVSREKKESFPLTVTSAQKNPTAFYLCASSPGITYGYTFGSGTRLTVV.